Reported below is one T cell receptor beta chain. An end of the junction differs from the germline gene, which may be a read error. The germline V gene encodes CDR1 LNHNV and CDR2 YYDKDF (reference sequence). CDR3 length: 13 residues. This sample stems from a study of human T cells and chemical hapten exposure. TCRdb re-analysed the RACE reads in MiXCR, keeping a single row per CDR3 protein. The sample includes 80,000 to 100,000 distinct CDR3 sequences, about 10% of them seen just once. Time point given: patch test 2, 6 weeks after DPC sensitization. Specified treatment: therapeutic diphenylcyclopropenone sensitization with weekly scalp DPC. Total RNA was isolated from unfractionated whole blood.

The clonotype originates from a woman aged 45-65 years with alopecia areata. Some clones in this sample may be carry-over from other donors' samples. The chain combines TRBV15 with TRBJ1-5, with 9 bases aligning to TRBD1. This specimen was whole blood, taken in connection with sensitization to the hapten diphenylcyclopropenone (DPC). The CDR3 sequence is CATNRDSGQGRHF. CDR3 nucleotide sequence: TGTGCCACCAACAGAGATTCGGGACAGGGAAGGCATTTT.